This T cell receptor beta chain was captured by sequencing in a study of T cell repertoires in cytomegalovirus infection. Study in general: Public TCR beta signatures provided an indication of both CMV infection and a matching HLA type. Study outcomes and limitations: Clonotypes of TCR beta that were HLA-C-restricted and CMV-specific dominated the ex vivo response. There were carriers of CMV plus the relevant HLA, and cumulative public TCR beta family frequency identified them.

Notes on this clonotype: As yet, its antigen is unknown.

TCRdb re-derived calls from the reads in MiXCR, one entry per CDR3 protein. The repertoire holds about 740,000 distinct CDR3 sequences, with under 40% as singletons. The CDR3 is made up of 14 amino acids. After removal of 1 base from V and 4 bases from J, the junction contained 4 bases not matched to a gene. The germline V gene encodes CDR1 SNHLY and CDR2 FYNNEI. The chain couples TRBV2 to TRBJ2-7; 7 bases fit TRBD2. Material for sequencing was PBMCs. This sequence originates from a human donor in good health (CMV status not recorded). Some clones in this sample may be carry-over from other donors' samples. CDR3 bases: TGTGCCAGCAGTGAAGGGGGGGGGGGGTACGAGCAGTACTTC. Amino acids: CASSEGGGGYEQYF. Together with reference TRBV2 and TRBJ2-7, the CDR3 gives the full variable domain: EPEVTQTPSHQVTQMGQEVILRCVPISNHLYFYWYRQILGQKVEFLVSFYNNEISEKSEIFDDQFSVERPDGSNFTLKIRSTKLEDSAMYFCASSEGGGGYEQYFGPGTRLTVT.